The 31 T cell receptor beta chains in this list originate from one sample, sequenced in a study of cytomegalovirus exposure and HLA in healthy donors. TCRdb's copy holds only in-frame clones and misses some; the assay was immunoSEQ multiplex PCR. The sample consists of some 150,000 clones, about 86% of them appearing once. The sequenced sample was PBMCs. The receptors stem from a human donor in good health.

The chain carries TRBV21-1 and TRBJ2-7; TRBD2 is taken as the D call from the table, unchecked against the DNA. TRBV21-1 is reported as a pseudogene. The length of the CDR3 is 12 residues. The CDR3 is CASRIGGYEQYF. Written as DNA, the CDR3 is TGTGCCAGCCGAATAGGAGGGTACGAGCAGTACTTC.

A few counts support this clone. The chain couples TRBV5-1 to TRBJ2-1; 8 bases line up with TRBD1. V lost 4 bases and J lost 6; bases outside the gene matches: 6. The CDR3 covers 14 residues. CDR1 and CDR2 (germline): SGHRS, YFSETQ. Here the CDR3 reads CASSETTGGNEQFF. The CDR3 DNA reads TGCGCCAGCAGCGAGACCACAGGGGGCAATGAGCAGTTCTTC. The full variable domain, in which reference TRBV5-1 and TRBJ2-1 provide the parts outside the CDR3, is KAGVTQTPRYLIKTRGQQVTLSCSPISGHRSVSWYQQTPGQGLQFLFEYFSETQRNKGNFPGRFSGRQFSNSRSEMNVSTLELGDSALYLCASSETTGGNEQFFGPGTRLTVL.

This clone was detected only once. This sequence joins TRBV23-1 and TRBJ2-3, with TRBD2 matching over 8 bases. TRBV23-1 is flagged as an ORF with uncertain function. CDR3 length: 16 amino acids. V lost 4 bases to trimming and J lost 4 bases; unmatched junction nucleotides: 10. CDR3 nucleotides: TGCGCCAGCAGTCCCTCGGGGGGGCCGGGACCAGATACGCAGTATTTT. It translates to CASSPSGGPGPDTQYF.

This chain uses TRBV10-3 with TRBJ2-2, with D maybe TRBD1 (6 bases). This CDR3 spans 15 amino acids. Trimming left V 5 bases short and J 4 bases short, with 14 bases between. Germline V CDR1 and CDR2: ENHRY, SYGVKD. CDR3 loop: CAISPGESGTGELFF. As DNA, the CDR3 is TGTGCCATCAGTCCAGGGGAAAGTGGCACCGGGGAGCTGTTTTTT.

This clone appeared a few times. The chain recombines TRBV27 with TRBJ2-1; tentative D call: TRBD2 (5 bases). Germline CDR1 MNHEY, CDR2 SMNVEV (reference sequence). The CDR3 loop spans 18 amino acids. The V gene lost 4 bases and the J gene lost 2 bases, with 21 bases spanning the gap. CDR3 in DNA: TGTGCCAGCAGTTACTCCCCCAGGAGGCTACACCCCTACAATGAGCAGTTCTTC. It specifies CASSYSPRRLHPYNEQFF.

The chain links TRBV28 to TRBJ1-2, with a possible D match to TRBD1 (5 bases). In germline, CDR1 is MDHEN, CDR2 SYDVKM. Trimming stripped 5 bases from V and 5 bases from J, with 12 bases between. The CDR3 is 13 residues long. The CDR3 spells CASSLRTQYGYTF. The CDR3, as DNA: TGTGCCAGCAGTCTCCGGACACAATATGGCTACACCTTC.

The rearrangement links TRBV4-1 to TRBJ1-2; TRBD1 is a possible D gene (6 bases). This CDR3 region has 17 residues. Per germline, CDR1 MGHRA and CDR2 YSYEKL. Trimming stripped 1 base from V and 3 bases from J, with 18 bases between. CDR3 in amino acids: CASSQGGRGAQDYGYTF. Written as DNA, the CDR3 is TGCGCCAGCAGCCAAGGGGGTCGGGGGGCGCAAGACTATGGCTACACCTTC.

In this sample, this clone turned up once. This chain joins TRBV5-1 and TRBJ2-7; D is unclear. Germline V gene data show CDR1 as SGHRS and CDR2 as YFSETQ. The CDR3 length is 16 residues. V was trimmed by 1 base and J by 0 bases, leaving 14 bases between them. DNA for the CDR3: TGCGCCAGCAGCTTGTACAGCTCAGATTTCTCCTACGAGCAGTACTTC. Translation gives CASSLYSSDFSYEQYF.

This chain links TRBV7-6 with TRBJ2-5; D not resolved. This CDR3 is built from 12 residues. CDR1 is SGHVS, CDR2 FNYEAQ, per germline. V was clipped by 5 bases and J by 5 bases, with 9 bases between them. This chain's CDR3 is CASSATGETQYF. The CDR3 nucleotides read TGTGCCAGCAGCGCCACCGGGGAGACCCAGTACTTC.

The rearrangement links TRBV6-6 to TRBJ1-2; maybe TRBD1 (6 bases). The length of the CDR3 is 15 residues. Trimming stripped 1 base from V and 4 bases from J, with 13 bases between. CDR1 and CDR2 from the germline V gene are MNHNY and SVGAGI (reference sequence). The CDR3 coding sequence is TGTGCCAGCAGTTACTGGGCAGGGGTTCGCTATGGCTACACCTTC. It specifies CASSYWAGVRYGYTF.

The genes are TRBV7-9 and TRBJ2-3; D is unresolved. V was clipped by 1 base and J by 4 bases, with 9 bases between them. This CDR3 has 14 residues. The germline gives CDR1 SEHNR, CDR2 FQNEAQ (reference sequence). This CDR3 is CASSLGGEADTQYF. The CDR3 nucleotides read TGTGCCAGCAGCTTAGGAGGAGAGGCAGATACGCAGTATTTT.

CDR3 coding DNA: TGTGCCAGCGGGGGGAGTGGAGGATCCACTGAAGCTTTCTTT. It encodes CASGGSGGSTEAFF. The chain has TRBV2 and TRBJ1-1; the D gene is possibly TRBD1 (5 bases). CDR3 length: 14 residues. V was pared by 8 bases and J by 4 bases, with 17 bases between. Germline values: CDR1 SNHLY, CDR2 FYNNEI.

This CDR3 reads CASSLDRGANTGELFF. CDR3 coding DNA: TGCGCCAGCAGCTTGGACAGGGGCGCGAACACCGGGGAGCTGTTTTTT. The rearrangement joins TRBV5-1 to TRBJ2-2; 7 bases align to TRBD1. The junction had 2 bases not matched to a gene; V was cut back by 0 bases and J by 0 bases. The V gene's germline CDR1 is SGHRS and CDR2 YFSETQ. There are 16 residues in the CDR3.

The chain couples TRBV7-8 to TRBJ2-1, with D maybe TRBD1 (5 bases). This CDR3 is 16 amino acids long. The V end was cut by 1 base, the J end by 0 bases, with 10 bases between. CDR1 and CDR2 (germline): SGHVS, FQNEAQ. In DNA, the CDR3 is TGTGCCAGCAGCTTAGACAGGTCGAGCTCCTACAATGAGCAGTTCTTC. It codes for CASSLDRSSSYNEQFF.

The V and J genes are TRBV28 and TRBJ1-2, with D possibly TRBD1 on 5 matching bases. Trimming took 6 bases from V and 4 from J, leaving 18 bases between them. CDR3 length: 15 amino acids. Germline V gene data show CDR1 as MDHEN and CDR2 as SYDVKM. CDR3 in amino acids: CASRPTGEGTYGYTF. CDR3 DNA: TGTGCCAGCAGACCCACGGGGGAAGGCACCTATGGCTACACCTTC.

This clone was found a few times. V usage is TRBV19 and J usage is TRBJ2-1; D remains ambiguous. This CDR3 region has 13 residues. V dropped 2 bases and J dropped 8 bases, with 10 bases sitting between them. Germline V gene sequence: CDR1 LNHDA, CDR2 SQIVND (reference sequence). The DNA of the CDR3 is TGTGCCAGTAGTATACGCGGTGGGTATGAGCAGTTCTTC. Encoded protein: CASSIRGGYEQFF.

In DNA form, the CDR3 reads TGTGCCAGCAGCGCTACTTCTAGCGTTCAGATATACGAGCAGTACTTC. As protein: CASSATSSVQIYEQYF. This sequence joins TRBV9 and TRBJ2-7, with D perhaps matching TRBD2 (6 bases). Germline V gives CDR1 SGDLS, CDR2 YYNGEE. With 3 bases removed from V and 4 bases from J, the gap between germline ends came to 20 bases. This CDR3 has 16 amino acids.

This rearrangement joins TRBV28 to TRBJ2-3; 7 nucleotides line up with TRBD2. In germline, CDR1 is MDHEN, CDR2 SYDVKM. The ends lost 0 bases at V and 3 bases at J; junction bases unmatched: 12. CDR3 length: 18 residues. The CDR3 region has the DNA TGTGCCAGCAGTTTATGGGGGGGGTCCGGGAGAGGGACAGATACGCAGTATTTT. Its translation: CASSLWGGSGRGTDTQYF.

The V call is TRBV9, the J call TRBJ1-2; no reliable D call. The CDR3 length is 16 residues. Trimming cost V 0 bases and J 8 bases, with 20 bases left between them. Looked up from germline, CDR1 is SGDLS and CDR2 is YYNGEE. CDR3 sequence: CASSVEATLRFEGYTF. The CDR3 DNA sequence: TGTGCCAGCAGCGTAGAGGCCACACTAAGGTTCGAAGGCTACACCTTC.

V gene TRBV11-3 combines with J gene TRBJ1-1, with 9 bases aligning to TRBD1. Germline lookup yields CDR1 SGHNT and CDR2 YENEEA. With V trimmed by 5 bases and J by 3 bases, 4 bases remained unmatched. The CDR3 is 14 residues long. CDR3 sequence: CASSPRTGDTEAFF. CDR3 nucleotides: TGTGCCAGCAGCCCCCGGACAGGGGACACTGAAGCTTTCTTT.

The chain carries TRBV4-2 and TRBJ2-5; D perhaps matches TRBD2 (5 bases). The CDR3 contains 14 residues. Trimming stripped 6 bases from V and 7 bases from J, with 18 bases between. Germline V gives CDR1 LGHNA, CDR2 YNFKEQ. Here the CDR3 DNA reads TGTGCCAGCAGGCTAAAGCAGGATGAGGGGACCCAGTACTTC. Protein: CASRLKQDEGTQYF.

The V and J genes are TRBV9 and TRBJ1-1; D is perhaps TRBD1 (5 bases). Germline lookup yields CDR1 SGDLS and CDR2 YYNGEE. This CDR3 comprises 14 residues. V was pared by 0 bases and J by 6 bases, with 12 bases between. CDR3: CASSVGGTGPEAFF. CDR3 DNA sequence: TGTGCCAGCAGCGTAGGCGGGACGGGCCCTGAAGCTTTCTTT.

This rearrangement joins TRBV2 to TRBJ2-1; TRBD2 agrees at 8 bases. The CDR3 is 16 amino acids. Germline V gives CDR1 SNHLY, CDR2 FYNNEI. V lost 5 bases and J lost 4; bases outside the gene matches: 10. This CDR3 is CASSPPGLGTYNEQFF. The CDR3 region has the DNA TGTGCCAGCAGTCCCCCGGGACTAGGAACTTACAATGAGCAGTTCTTC. The full variable domain, its missing parts supplied by reference TRBV2 and TRBJ2-1, is EPEVTQTPSHQVTQMGQEVILRCVPISNHLYFYWYRQILGQKVEFLVSFYNNEISEKSEIFDDQFSVERPDGSNFTLKIRSTKLEDSAMYFCASSPPGLGTYNEQFFGPGTRLTVL.

This chain connects TRBV11-2 to TRBJ2-7; 9 positions match TRBD1. The length of the CDR3 is 14 residues. In germline, CDR1 is SGHAT, CDR2 FQNNGV. V was clipped by 3 bases and J by 3 bases; unmatched bases: 3. CDR3 protein: CASSLTDRGYEQYF. CDR3 sequence (DNA): TGTGCCAGCAGCTTGACGGACAGGGGCTACGAGCAGTACTTC.

The chain has TRBV6-4 and TRBJ2-2; D may be TRBD2 (5 bases). The CDR3 is 14 residues long. The V gene lost 2 bases and the J gene lost 7 bases, with 11 bases spanning the gap. Germline V gives CDR1 MRHNA, CDR2 SNTAGT. The CDR3 DNA follows: TGTGCCAGCAGTGACACCGAAGAGGGCGGGGAGCTGTTTTTT. It specifies CASSDTEEGGELFF.

The V gene is TRBV15, the J gene TRBJ1-2; D is undetermined. Germline assignment: CDR1 LNHNV and CDR2 YYDKDF (reference sequence). The CDR3 is made up of 13 amino acids. The V gene lost 5 bases and the J gene lost 8 bases, with 15 bases spanning the gap. In DNA form, the CDR3 reads TGTGCCACCAGCGTAGTTGAGGGTCGCGGCTACACCTTC. Residues: CATSVVEGRGYTF.

The chain joins TRBV6-5 to TRBJ2-1; tentatively, D is TRBD2 (5 bases). Trimming cost V 5 bases and J 7 bases, with 12 bases left between them. The V gene's germline CDR1 is MNHEY and CDR2 SVGAGI. The length of the CDR3 is 13 residues. CDR3: CASSAGLSNEQFF. CDR3 DNA: TGTGCCAGCAGTGCCGGACTTTCGAATGAGCAGTTCTTC.

This clone showed up just a few times. The rearrangement links TRBV18 to TRBJ1-5; no clear D gene. This CDR3 is built from 14 residues. Trimming left V 3 bases short and J 0 bases short, with 6 bases between. CDR1 is KGHSH and CDR2 is LQKENI in the germline V gene. In DNA, the CDR3 is TGTGCCAGCTCACCCGCCTATAGCAATCAGCCCCAGCATTTT. It specifies CASSPAYSNQPQHF.

This chain connects TRBV6-4 to TRBJ1-2, with 8 bases aligning to TRBD1. CDR3 size: 12 residues. Germline CDR1 reads MRHNA; CDR2 reads SNTAGT. Germline trimming cut 4 bases from V and 11 bases from J; bases unmatched to any gene: 6. The CDR3 spells CASSGGQGRYTF. CDR3 nucleotides: TGTGCCAGCAGTGGAGGACAGGGACGGTACACCTTC.

This rearrangement joins TRBV15 to TRBJ2-1; the match to TRBD2 covers 10 bases. The CDR3 extends over 17 amino acids. Germline V gene sequence: CDR1 LNHNV, CDR2 YYDKDF (reference sequence). V was pared by 3 bases and J by 0 bases, with 5 bases of the junction left unmatched. The CDR3 reads CATSSNLAGASYNEQFF. CDR3 DNA sequence: TGTGCCACCAGCAGCAATCTAGCGGGGGCCTCCTACAATGAGCAGTTCTTC. Full variable domain (rest looked up from reference TRBV15 and TRBJ2-1): DAMVIQNPRYQVTQFGKPVTLSCSQTLNHNVMYWYQQKSSQAPKLLFHYYDKDFNNEADTPDNFQSRRPNTSFCFLDIRSPGLGDTAMYLCATSSNLAGASYNEQFFGPGTRLTVL.

The chain is built from TRBV29-1 and TRBJ2-1, with D possibly matching TRBD2 (5 bases). CDR3 size: 15 residues. V was shortened by 3 bases and J by 7 bases, with 19 bases between the two germline ends. Germline values: CDR1 SQVTM, CDR2 ANQGSEA. In DNA, the CDR3 is TGCAGCGTTGAGGCCCCCGGGATAGCCGCAAATGAGCAGTTCTTC. Its translation: CSVEAPGIAANEQFF.